The source of this TCR beta chain is a study of response to subunit inactivated influenza vaccine. MiXCR, applied by TCRdb to the RT-PCR reads, yields one record per CDR3 protein. The sample yields about 480,000 distinct CDR3 sequences, approximately 11% seen once. V was pared by 7 bases and J by 3 bases, with 18 bases between. The germline gives CDR1 SQVTM, CDR2 ANQGSEA. The CDR3 has 14 amino acids. This specimen was PBMCs from blood, taken 35 to 45 days after vaccination. This chain connects TRBV29-1 to TRBJ1-1, with TRBD1 as a possible D gene (5 bases). The source of this sequence is a man between 50 and 59 years old who received an inactivated influenza vaccine. The CDR3 loop reads CSGYGLPGDTEAFF. The CDR3 DNA sequence: TGCAGCGGTTACGGATTGCCGGGGGACACTGAAGCTTTCTTT. Variable domain in full (rest from reference TRBV29-1 and TRBJ1-1): SAVISQKPSRDICQRGTSLTIQCQVDSQVTMMFWYRQQPGQSLTLIATANQGSEATYESGFVIDKFPISRPNLTFSTLTVSNMSPEDSSIYLCSGYGLPGDTEAFFGQGTRLTVV.